The present T cell receptor (beta chain) was sequenced within a study of glioma-infiltrating T cells after dendritic cell vaccination. Study results and limitations: Only a small number of patients had complete blood and tumor samples. Higher TCR clonality did not directly relate to longer survival.

The immunoSEQ assay amplified TCRB CDR3 from up to roughly 2 ug DNA. The repertoire was sequenced with immunoSEQ multiplex PCR; TCRdb's copy has only in-frame clones and lacks some. The sample yields about 87,000 clones, about four fifths seen once. This CDR3 spans 14 amino acids. From germline, CDR1 is SEHNR and CDR2 FQNEAQ (reference sequence). The V end lost 3 bases, the J end lost 5 bases, and 11 bases lay between the germline ends. The sample's time point: after dendritic cell vaccination, including at tumor progression/relapse. Fresh-frozen tumor tissue and more than two years of survival data were available for all. Worth noting for this clone: The antigen is not known.

This chain joins TRBV7-9 and TRBJ1-5; tentatively, D is TRBD1 (5 bases). The material sequenced was blood, taken after dendritic cell vaccination. This TCR came from a human donor with glioblastoma. The CDR3 DNA is TGTGCCAGCAGCTTTGGACCGGGGGATCAGCCCCAGCATTTT. It encodes CASSFGPGDQPQHF.